The clone carrying this T cell receptor (beta chain) has more than one count but fewer than ten. Its antigen remains unknown. This specimen includes other DNA sequences encoding the same CDR3. This specimen comes from a study of CD8+ T cells in alopecia areata. Notes on the study in general: A great number of expanded lesional clones endured in scalp and blood during tofacitinib.

Sequencing relied on a cDNA template that was reverse transcribed from extracted RNA. Libraries were prepared by immunoSEQ multiplex PCR; TCRdb keeps only in-frame clonotypes and omits some of them. Of hundreds of thousands of clones detected, 35% to 40% appear once; the ten largest clones hold around 0.48%. V lost 4 bases, J lost 2 bases, and 12 bases lay in between. In germline, CDR1 is SGHRS, CDR2 YFSETQ. The CDR3 contains 15 residues. Sample treatment: oral pan-JAK inhibitor, 5-10 mg twice daily. Those with alopecia areata gave lesional scalp punch biopsies and peripheral blood. The specimen was CD4+ T cells sorted from blood, collected at approximately week 31, from a patient treated with tofacitinib. This TCR was sampled from a human donor with alopecia areata. V usage is TRBV5-1 and J usage is TRBJ1-4; no firm D call. The CDR3 sequence is CASSPGRGTNEKLFF. The CDR3 bases are TGCGCCAGCAGCCCAGGCCGTGGGACTAATGAAAAACTGTTTTTT.